This T cell receptor beta chain was sequenced for a study of regulatory T cells in long-lasting Graves disease. Across the study: Graves' cases, newly diagnosed, had used antithyroid drugs under 3 months.

The time point was: newly diagnosed GD, antithyroid drugs for less than 3 months. PBMC-derived RNA was used for the TCR library. Per the germline V gene, CDR1 is MNHEY and CDR2 is SVGEGT. The length of the CDR3 is 13 residues. V dropped 5 bases and J dropped 8; count of bases not matched to a gene: 6. This clonotype has ten or more counts. Building of the TCR beta libraries involved iRepertoire HTBI primers and Arm-PCR of CDR3 regions. MiXCR was run by TCRdb on the multiplex PCR reads, yielding one entry per CDR3 protein. The sample has 350,000 to 550,000 distinct CDR3 sequences; under 15% are singletons. These data also formed part of another study, on T cells in Graves' hyperthyroidism and ophthalmopathy. That work adds: HTBI primers were employed in a first-round RT-PCR of the TCR CDR3. Among thyroid clonotypes expanded above 0.001, most also appeared in blood.

The receptor was derived from a woman in her thirties with Graves disease. The sequenced sample was peripheral blood mononuclear cells (PBMCs), obtained at new diagnosis, from a patient treated with antithyroid drugs. The V call is TRBV6-2 or TRBV6-3, the J call TRBJ1-1; 9 bases agree with TRBD1. The CDR3 coding sequence is TGTGCCAGCAGTGAATTAGGGACAGGGGAAGCTTTCTTT. It codes for CASSELGTGEAFF.